The sequence of this TCR beta chain was determined in a study of human T cells and chemical hapten exposure. The sample's time point: healthy volunteer bleed at 2 weeks. Sequencing started from total RNA isolated from unfractionated whole blood. Trimming pared 11 bases from V and 0 bases from J, leaving 14 bases between. The CDR3 covers 14 residues. In germline, CDR1 is MDHEN, CDR2 SYDVKM. Unique molecular identifiers were linked by the library to individual cDNA molecules. TCRdb re-derived calls from the RACE reads in MiXCR, one entry per CDR3 protein. The sample has about 45,000 distinct CDR3 sequences, 3.5% to 4.5% seen once. In its sample, this clonotype was seen many times.

This clonotype was sampled from a human donor in good health. Some clones in this sample may be carry-over from other donors' samples. The sample was whole blood. J is TRBJ1-5 and V is TRBV28; D may be TRBD1 (5 bases). Written as DNA, the CDR3 is TGTGCCGGACGATCTGACAGTAGCAATCAGCCCCAGCATTTT. Translation gives CAGRSDSSNQPQHF. The whole variable domain, filled in from reference TRBV28 and TRBJ1-5, reads DVKVTQSSRYLVKRTGEKVFLECVQDMDHENMFWYRQDPGLGLRLIYFSYDVKMKEKGDIPEGYSVSREKKERFSLILESASTNQTSMYLCAGRSDSSNQPQHFGDGTRLSIL.